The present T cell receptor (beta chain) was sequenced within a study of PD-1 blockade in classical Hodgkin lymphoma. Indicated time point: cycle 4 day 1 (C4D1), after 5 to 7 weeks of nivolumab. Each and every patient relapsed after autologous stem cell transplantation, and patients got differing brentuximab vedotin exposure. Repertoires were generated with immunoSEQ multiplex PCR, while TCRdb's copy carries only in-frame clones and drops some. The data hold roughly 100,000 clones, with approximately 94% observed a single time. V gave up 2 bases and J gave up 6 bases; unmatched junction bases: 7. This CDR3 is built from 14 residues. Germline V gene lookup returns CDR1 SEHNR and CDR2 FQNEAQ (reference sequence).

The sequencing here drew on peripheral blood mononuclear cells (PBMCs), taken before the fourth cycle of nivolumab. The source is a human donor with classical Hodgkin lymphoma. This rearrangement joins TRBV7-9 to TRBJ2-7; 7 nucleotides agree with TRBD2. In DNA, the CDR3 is TGTGCCAGCAGCTTACGGGACTACAAAAGCGAGCAGTACTTC. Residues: CASSLRDYKSEQYF.